This entry features one T cell receptor beta chain sequence. The sample belongs to a study of blood T cells in healthy people across ages. Through a sample-barcoded 5' primer and a J-beta primer mix, a second PCR was run for about 6 to 11 cycles. TCRdb used MiXCR to reprocess the 5' RACE reads, holding one entry per CDR3 protein. The table shows approximately 880,000 distinct CDR3 sequences, with under 50% occurring only once. The source of this sequence is a man aged 30 to 39 in good health. Sequenced sample: blood.

CDR3 nucleotide sequence: TGTGCCATCAGCCCGGGACGGCCTCAAGAGACCCAGTACTTC. Protein: CAISPGRPQETQYF. The chain carries TRBV10-3 and TRBJ2-4; D is perhaps TRBD1 or TRBD2 (5 bases each). The J call is uncertain, as TRBJ2-5 better fits the DNA end. The CDR3 spans 14 residues. Germline assignment: CDR1 ENHRY and CDR2 SYGVKD.